The T cell receptor beta chain under discussion was sequenced for a study of T cell responses to AZD1222 COVID-19 vaccine. General observations from the study: Among the donors, most were white British and more were female, and clonal diversity was possibly underestimated. Per reports, nearly half of all spike-specific TCRs target regions that are unmutated in variants.

As regards this clone: Its target is not known.

The assay was immunoSEQ multiplex PCR, and TCRdb's table has in-frame clones only and misses some. Here the sample spans under 200,000 clones, approximately 90% being singletons. The V end lost 4 bases, the J end lost 2 bases, and 12 bases lay between the germline ends. Germline V gene data show CDR1 as SEHNR and CDR2 as FQNEAQ (reference sequence). The CDR3 is 15 residues long. Sequencing used peripheral blood, obtained 28 days after the second AZD1222 dose. The receptor comes from an adult who received the AZD1222 COVID-19 vaccine. J is TRBJ1-3 and V is TRBV7-9; D unclear. The CDR3 region is CASSSSSTAGNTIYF. The CDR3 DNA follows: TGTGCCAGCAGCTCCTCCTCCACGGCTGGAAACACCATATATTTT.